This entry concerns a single T cell receptor beta chain. The sample comes from a study of shared T cell receptors in the human thymus. The assay was immunoSEQ multiplex PCR, and TCRdb's table has in-frame clones only and misses some. The data show hundreds of thousands of clones, with 80% to 90% seen just once and about 0.0094% held by the top ten. These data also formed part of another study, on human thymus T cells. That investigation notes: Donors were healthy Finnish babies undergoing corrective operations for congenital heart defects. Thymic samples were excised during corrective heart operations. There appeared to be biased usage of V and J genes in thymic and blood repertoires. In unrelated individuals, thymic repertoires overlapped highly, according to related research.

The TCR originated in a boy younger than two with a congenital heart defect. Sequencing was done on a sample of thymocytes.

This CDR3 reads CASSLIAGGINTEAFF. CDR3 bases: TGTGCCAGTAGTCTTATCGCGGGGGGCATCAACACTGAAGCTTTCTTT. The V and J genes are TRBV19 and TRBJ1-1, with D maybe TRBD1 (6 bases). V was cut by 5 bases and J by 2 bases, with 18 bases left in between. CDR1 LNHDA and CDR2 SQIVND come from the germline V gene (reference sequence). The CDR3 has 16 residues.